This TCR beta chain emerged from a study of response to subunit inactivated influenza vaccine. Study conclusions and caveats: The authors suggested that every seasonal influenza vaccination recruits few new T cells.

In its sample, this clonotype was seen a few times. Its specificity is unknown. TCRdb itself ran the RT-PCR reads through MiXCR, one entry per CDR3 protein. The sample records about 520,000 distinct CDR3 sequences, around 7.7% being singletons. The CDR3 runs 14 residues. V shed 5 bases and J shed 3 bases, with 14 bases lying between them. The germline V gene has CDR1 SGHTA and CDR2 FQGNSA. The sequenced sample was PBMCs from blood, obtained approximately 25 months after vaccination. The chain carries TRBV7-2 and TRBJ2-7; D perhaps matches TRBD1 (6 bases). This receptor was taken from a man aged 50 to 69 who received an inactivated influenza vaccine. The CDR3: CASSHPGANYEQYF. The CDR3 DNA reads TGTGCCAGCAGCCACCCAGGGGCTAACTACGAGCAGTACTTC.